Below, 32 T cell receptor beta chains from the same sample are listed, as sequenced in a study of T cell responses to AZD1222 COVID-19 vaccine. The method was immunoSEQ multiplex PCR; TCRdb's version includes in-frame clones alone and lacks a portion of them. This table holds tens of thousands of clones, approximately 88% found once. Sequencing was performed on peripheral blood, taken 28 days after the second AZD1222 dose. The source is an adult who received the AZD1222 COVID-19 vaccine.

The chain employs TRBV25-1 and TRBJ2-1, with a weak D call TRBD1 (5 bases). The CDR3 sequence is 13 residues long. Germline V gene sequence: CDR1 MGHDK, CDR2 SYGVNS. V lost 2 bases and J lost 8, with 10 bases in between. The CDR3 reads CASSEAGSHEQFF. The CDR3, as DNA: TGTGCCAGCAGTGAAGCAGGGTCGCATGAGCAGTTCTTC.

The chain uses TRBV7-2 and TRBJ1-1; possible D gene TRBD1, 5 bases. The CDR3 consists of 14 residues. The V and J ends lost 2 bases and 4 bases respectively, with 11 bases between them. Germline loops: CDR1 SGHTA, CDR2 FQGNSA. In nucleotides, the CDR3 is TGTGCCAGCAGCTTAATGTATGGGGGCACTGAAGCTTTCTTT. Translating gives CASSLMYGGTEAFF.

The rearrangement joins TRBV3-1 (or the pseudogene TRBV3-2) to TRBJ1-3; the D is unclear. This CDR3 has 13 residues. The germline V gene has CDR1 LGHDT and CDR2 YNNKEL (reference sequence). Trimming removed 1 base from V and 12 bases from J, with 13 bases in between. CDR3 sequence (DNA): TGTGCCAGCAGCCAAGTGGAAGGGTTGAGCATATATTTT. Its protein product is CASSQVEGLSIYF.

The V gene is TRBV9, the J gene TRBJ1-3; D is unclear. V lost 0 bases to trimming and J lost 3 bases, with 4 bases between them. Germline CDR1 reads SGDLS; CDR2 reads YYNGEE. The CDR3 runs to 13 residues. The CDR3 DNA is TGTGCCAGCAGCGTAGATGGTGGAAACACCATATATTTT. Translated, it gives CASSVDGGNTIYF. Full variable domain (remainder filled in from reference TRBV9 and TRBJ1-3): DSGVTQTPKHLITATGQRVTLRCSPRSGDLSVYWYQQSLDQGLQFLIQYYNGEERAKGNILERFSAQQFPDLHSELNLSSLELGDSALYFCASSVDGGNTIYFGEGSWLTVV.

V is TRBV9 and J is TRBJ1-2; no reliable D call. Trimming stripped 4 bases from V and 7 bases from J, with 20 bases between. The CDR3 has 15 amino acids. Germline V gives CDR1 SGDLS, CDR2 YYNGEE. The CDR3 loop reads CASSPRAGLVRGYTF. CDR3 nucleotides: TGTGCCAGCAGCCCTCGCGCGGGATTGGTGCGTGGCTACACCTTC.

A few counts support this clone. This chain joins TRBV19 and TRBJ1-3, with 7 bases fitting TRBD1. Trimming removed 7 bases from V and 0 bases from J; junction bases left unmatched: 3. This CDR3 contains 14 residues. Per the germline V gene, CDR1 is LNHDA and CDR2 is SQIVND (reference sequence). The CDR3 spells CASKGTDSGNTIYF. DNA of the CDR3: TGTGCCAGTAAAGGGACAGACTCTGGAAACACCATATATTTT. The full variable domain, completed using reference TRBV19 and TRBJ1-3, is DGGITQSPKYLFRKEGQNVTLSCEQNLNHDAMYWYRQDPGQGLRLIYYSQIVNDFQKGDIAEGYSVSREKKESFPLTVTSAQKNPTAFYLCASKGTDSGNTIYFGEGSWLTVV.

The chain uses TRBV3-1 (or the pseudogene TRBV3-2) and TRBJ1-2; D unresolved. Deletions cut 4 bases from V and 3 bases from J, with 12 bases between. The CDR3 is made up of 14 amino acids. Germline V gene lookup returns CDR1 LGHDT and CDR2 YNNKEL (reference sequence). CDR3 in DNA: TGTGCCAGCAGCCTCGCTTGGGATCACTATGGCTACACCTTC. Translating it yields CASSLAWDHYGYTF.

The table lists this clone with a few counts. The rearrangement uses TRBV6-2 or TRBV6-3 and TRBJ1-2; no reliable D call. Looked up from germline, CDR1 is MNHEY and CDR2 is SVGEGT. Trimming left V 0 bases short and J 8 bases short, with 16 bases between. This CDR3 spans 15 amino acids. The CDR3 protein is CASSYSPPGSGGYTF. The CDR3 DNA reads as TGTGCCAGCAGTTACTCTCCCCCTGGGTCAGGAGGCTACACCTTC.

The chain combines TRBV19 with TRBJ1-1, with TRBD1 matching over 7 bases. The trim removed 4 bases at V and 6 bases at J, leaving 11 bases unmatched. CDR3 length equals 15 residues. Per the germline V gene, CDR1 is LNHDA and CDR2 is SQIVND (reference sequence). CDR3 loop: CASSKGQFVISEAFF. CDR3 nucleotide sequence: TGTGCCAGTAGTAAGGGACAGTTCGTAATTTCTGAAGCTTTCTTT.

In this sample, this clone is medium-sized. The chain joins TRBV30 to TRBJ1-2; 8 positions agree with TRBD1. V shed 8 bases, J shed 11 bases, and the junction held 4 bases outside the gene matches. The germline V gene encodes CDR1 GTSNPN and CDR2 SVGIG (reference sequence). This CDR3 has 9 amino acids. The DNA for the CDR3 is TGTGCCGCCGGACAGGGTTACACCTTC. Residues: CAAGQGYTF.

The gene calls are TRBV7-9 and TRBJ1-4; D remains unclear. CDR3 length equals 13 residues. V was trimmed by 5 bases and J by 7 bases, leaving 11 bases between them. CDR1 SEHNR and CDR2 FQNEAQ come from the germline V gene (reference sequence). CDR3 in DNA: TGTGCCAGCAGCCCGAAAGACGGTGAAAAACTGTTTTTT. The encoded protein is CASSPKDGEKLFF.

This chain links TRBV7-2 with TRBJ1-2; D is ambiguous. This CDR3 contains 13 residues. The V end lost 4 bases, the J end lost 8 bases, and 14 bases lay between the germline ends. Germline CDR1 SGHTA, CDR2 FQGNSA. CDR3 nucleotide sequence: TGTGCCAGCAGCTCTGTCACCAATGGAGGCTACACCTTC. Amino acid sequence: CASSSVTNGGYTF.

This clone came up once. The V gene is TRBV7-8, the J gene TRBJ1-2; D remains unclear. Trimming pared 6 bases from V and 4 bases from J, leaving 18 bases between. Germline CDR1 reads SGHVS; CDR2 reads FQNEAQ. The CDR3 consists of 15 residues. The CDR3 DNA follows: TGTGCCAGCAGTCCCATGTGGCATACGGGCTATGGCTACACCTTC. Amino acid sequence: CASSPMWHTGYGYTF.

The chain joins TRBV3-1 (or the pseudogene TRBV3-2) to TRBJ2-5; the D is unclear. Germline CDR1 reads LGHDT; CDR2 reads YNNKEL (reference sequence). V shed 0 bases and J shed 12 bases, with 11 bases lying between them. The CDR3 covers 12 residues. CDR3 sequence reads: CASSQEEIPKYF. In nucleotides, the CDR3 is TGTGCCAGCAGCCAAGAGGAAATACCAAAGTACTTC.

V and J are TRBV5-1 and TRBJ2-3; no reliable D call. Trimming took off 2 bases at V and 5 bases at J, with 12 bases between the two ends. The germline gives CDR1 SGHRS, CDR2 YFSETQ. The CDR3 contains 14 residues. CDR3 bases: TGCGCCAGCAGCTTTTCTCAGGATGGAGATACGCAGTATTTT. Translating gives CASSFSQDGDTQYF. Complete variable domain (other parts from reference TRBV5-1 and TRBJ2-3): KAGVTQTPRYLIKTRGQQVTLSCSPISGHRSVSWYQQTPGQGLQFLFEYFSETQRNKGNFPGRFSGRQFSNSRSEMNVSTLELGDSALYLCASSFSQDGDTQYFGPGTRLTVL.

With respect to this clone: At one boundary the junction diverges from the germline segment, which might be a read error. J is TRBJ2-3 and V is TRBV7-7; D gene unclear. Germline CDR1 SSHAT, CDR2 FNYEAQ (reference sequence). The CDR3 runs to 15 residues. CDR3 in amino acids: CASSPNPGGTDTQYF. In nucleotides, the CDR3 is TGTGCTAGCAGCCCCAACCCTGGGGGCACAGATACGCAGTATTTT.

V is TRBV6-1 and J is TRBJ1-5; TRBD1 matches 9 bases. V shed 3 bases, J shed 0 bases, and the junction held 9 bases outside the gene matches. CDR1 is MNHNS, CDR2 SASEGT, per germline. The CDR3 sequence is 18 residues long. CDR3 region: CASSERTGEAYSNQPQHF. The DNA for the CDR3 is TGTGCCAGCAGTGAGCGGACAGGGGAGGCGTATAGCAATCAGCCCCAGCATTTT.

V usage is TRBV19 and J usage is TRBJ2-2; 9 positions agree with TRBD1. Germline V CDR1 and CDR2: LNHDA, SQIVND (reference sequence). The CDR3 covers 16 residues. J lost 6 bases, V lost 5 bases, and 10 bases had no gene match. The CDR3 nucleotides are TGTGCCAGTAGTCAGCCGTCGGGGACAGGGCCCGGGGAGCTGTTTTTT. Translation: CASSQPSGTGPGELFF.

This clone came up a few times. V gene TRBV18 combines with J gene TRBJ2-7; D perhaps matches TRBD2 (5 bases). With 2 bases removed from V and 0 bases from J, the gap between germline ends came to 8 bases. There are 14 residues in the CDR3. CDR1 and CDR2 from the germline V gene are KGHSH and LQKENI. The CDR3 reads CASSPIRGSYEQYF. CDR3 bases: TGTGCCAGCTCACCAATCCGGGGCTCCTACGAGCAGTACTTC.

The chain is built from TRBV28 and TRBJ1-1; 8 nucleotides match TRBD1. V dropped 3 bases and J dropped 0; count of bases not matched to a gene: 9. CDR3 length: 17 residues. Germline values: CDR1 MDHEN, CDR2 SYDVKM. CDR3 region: CASSLSLRGQLNTEAFF. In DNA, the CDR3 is TGTGCCAGCAGTTTGAGCCTCAGGGGGCAATTGAACACTGAAGCTTTCTTT.

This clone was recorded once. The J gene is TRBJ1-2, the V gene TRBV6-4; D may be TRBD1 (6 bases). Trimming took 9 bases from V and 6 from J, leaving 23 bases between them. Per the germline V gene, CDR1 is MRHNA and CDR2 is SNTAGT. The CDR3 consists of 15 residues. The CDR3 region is CASRGIGSLKDGYTF. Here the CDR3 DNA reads TGTGCCAGTAGGGGGATCGGATCTCTAAAGGATGGCTACACCTTC.

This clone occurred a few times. The CDR3 region has the DNA TGTGCTAGTGGTTTGTATCTCAAGCCTGAAGCTTTCTTT. Encoded protein: CASGLYLKPEAFF. This chain links TRBV12-5 with TRBJ1-1; D remains ambiguous. From germline, CDR1 is LGHNT and CDR2 FRNRAP. The CDR3 spans 13 residues. Trimming took off 2 bases at V and 6 bases at J, with 10 bases between the two ends.

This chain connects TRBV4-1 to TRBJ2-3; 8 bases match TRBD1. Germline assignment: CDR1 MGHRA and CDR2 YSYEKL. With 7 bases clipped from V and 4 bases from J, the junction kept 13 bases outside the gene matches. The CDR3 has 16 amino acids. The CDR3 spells CASKLGQGGMSDTQYF. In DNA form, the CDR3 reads TGCGCCAGCAAACTTGGACAGGGAGGAATGTCAGATACGCAGTATTTT.

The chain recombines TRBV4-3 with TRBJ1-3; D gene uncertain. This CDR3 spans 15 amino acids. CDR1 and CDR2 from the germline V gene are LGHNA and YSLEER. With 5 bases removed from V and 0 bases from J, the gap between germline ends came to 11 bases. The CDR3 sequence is CASSFGPSSGNTIYF. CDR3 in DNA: TGCGCCAGCAGCTTTGGACCTAGCTCTGGAAACACCATATATTTT.

The CDR3 region has the DNA TGTGCCAGCAGCTTGGCCGGACACAATGAGCAGTTCTTC. It codes for CASSLAGHNEQFF. The V call is TRBV5-4, the J call TRBJ2-1; no clear D. The CDR3 contains 13 residues. Germline-derived CDR1 and CDR2 are SGHNT and YYREEE (reference sequence). V lost 0 bases, J lost 5 bases, and 6 bases lay in between. Combining the CDR3 with reference TRBV5-4 and TRBJ2-1 gives the whole variable domain ETGVTQSPTHLIKTRGQQVTLRCSSQSGHNTVSWYQQALGQGPQFIFQYYREEENGRGNFPPRFSGLQFPNYSSELNVNALELDDSALYLCASSLAGHNEQFFGPGTRLTVL.

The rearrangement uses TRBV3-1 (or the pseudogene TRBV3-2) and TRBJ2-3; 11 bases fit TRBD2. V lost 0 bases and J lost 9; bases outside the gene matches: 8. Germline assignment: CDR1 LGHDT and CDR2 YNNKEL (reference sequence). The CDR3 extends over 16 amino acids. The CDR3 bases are TGTGCCAGCAGCCAAGATGGGGGGACTAGCGGTGGGACGCAGTATTTT. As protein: CASSQDGGTSGGTQYF.

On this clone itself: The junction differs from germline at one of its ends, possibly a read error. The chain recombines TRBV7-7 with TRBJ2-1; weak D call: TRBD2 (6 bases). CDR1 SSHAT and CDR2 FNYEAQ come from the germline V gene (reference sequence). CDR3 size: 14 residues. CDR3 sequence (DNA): TGTGCTAGCAGCTCCCATCAGGGAGGCAATGAGCAGTTCTTC. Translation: CASSSHQGGNEQFF. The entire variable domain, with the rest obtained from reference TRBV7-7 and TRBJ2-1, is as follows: GAGVSQSPRYKVTKRGQDVTLRCDPISSHATLYWYQQALGQGPEFLTYFNYEAQPDKSGLPSDRFSAERPEGSISTLTIQRTEQRDSAMYRCASSSHQGGNEQFFGPGTRLTVL.

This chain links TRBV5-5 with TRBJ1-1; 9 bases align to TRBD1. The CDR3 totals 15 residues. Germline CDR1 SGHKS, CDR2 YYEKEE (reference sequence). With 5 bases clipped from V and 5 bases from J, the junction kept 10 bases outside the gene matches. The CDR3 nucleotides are TGTGCCAGCAGACATGGGGGACAGGGATGGACTGAAGCTTTCTTT. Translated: CASRHGGQGWTEAFF. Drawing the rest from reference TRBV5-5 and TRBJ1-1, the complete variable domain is DAGVTQSPTHLIKTRGQQVTLRCSPISGHKSVSWYQQVLGQGPQFIFQYYEKEERGRGNFPDRFSARQFPNYSSELNVNALLLGDSALYLCASRHGGQGWTEAFFGQGTRLTVV.

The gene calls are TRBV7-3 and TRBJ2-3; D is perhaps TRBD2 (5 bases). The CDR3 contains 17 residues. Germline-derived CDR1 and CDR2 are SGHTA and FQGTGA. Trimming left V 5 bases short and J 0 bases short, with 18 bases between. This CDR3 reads CASSPGLGFFSTDTQYF. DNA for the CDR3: TGTGCCAGCAGCCCAGGACTGGGATTTTTTAGCACAGATACGCAGTATTTT.

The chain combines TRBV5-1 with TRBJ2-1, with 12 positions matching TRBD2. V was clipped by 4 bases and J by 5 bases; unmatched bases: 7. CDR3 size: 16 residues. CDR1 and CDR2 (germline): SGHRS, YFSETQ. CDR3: CASSDGLAGHNNEQFF. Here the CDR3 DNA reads TGCGCCAGCAGCGATGGACTAGCGGGGCATAACAATGAGCAGTTCTTC.

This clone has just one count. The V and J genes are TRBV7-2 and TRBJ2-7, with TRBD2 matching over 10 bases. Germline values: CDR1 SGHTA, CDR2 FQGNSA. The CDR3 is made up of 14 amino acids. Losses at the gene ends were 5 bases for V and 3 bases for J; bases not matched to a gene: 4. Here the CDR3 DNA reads TGTGCCAGCAGCCCTCAGCGGGGGGGCTACGAGCAGTACTTC. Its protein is CASSPQRGGYEQYF.

CDR3 sequence reads: CSVDWEGGEKLFF. The CDR3 DNA sequence: TGCAGCGTTGATTGGGAGGGTGGGGAAAAACTGTTTTTT. The V and J genes are TRBV29-1 and TRBJ1-4; D gene uncertain. From germline, CDR1 is SQVTM and CDR2 ANQGSEA. V was cut by 3 bases and J by 8 bases, with 13 bases left in between. CDR3 length equals 13 residues.